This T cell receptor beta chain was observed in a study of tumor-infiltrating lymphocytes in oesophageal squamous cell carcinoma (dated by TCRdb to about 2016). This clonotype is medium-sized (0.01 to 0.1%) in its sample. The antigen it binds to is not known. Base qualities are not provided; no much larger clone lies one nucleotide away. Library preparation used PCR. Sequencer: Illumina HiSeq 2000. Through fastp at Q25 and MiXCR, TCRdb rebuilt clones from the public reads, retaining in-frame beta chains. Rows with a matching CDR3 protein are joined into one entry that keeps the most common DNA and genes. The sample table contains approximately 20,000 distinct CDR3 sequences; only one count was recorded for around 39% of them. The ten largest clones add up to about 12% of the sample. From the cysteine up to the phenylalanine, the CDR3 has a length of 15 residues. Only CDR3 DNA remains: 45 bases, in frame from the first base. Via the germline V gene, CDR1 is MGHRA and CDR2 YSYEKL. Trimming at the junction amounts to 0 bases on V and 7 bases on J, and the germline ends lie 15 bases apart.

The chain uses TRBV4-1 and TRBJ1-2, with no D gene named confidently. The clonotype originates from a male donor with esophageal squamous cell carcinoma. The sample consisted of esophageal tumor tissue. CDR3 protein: CASSQERGSNRGYTF. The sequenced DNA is TGCGCCAGCAGCCAAGAACGCGGTAGTAATCGTGGCTACACCTTC.